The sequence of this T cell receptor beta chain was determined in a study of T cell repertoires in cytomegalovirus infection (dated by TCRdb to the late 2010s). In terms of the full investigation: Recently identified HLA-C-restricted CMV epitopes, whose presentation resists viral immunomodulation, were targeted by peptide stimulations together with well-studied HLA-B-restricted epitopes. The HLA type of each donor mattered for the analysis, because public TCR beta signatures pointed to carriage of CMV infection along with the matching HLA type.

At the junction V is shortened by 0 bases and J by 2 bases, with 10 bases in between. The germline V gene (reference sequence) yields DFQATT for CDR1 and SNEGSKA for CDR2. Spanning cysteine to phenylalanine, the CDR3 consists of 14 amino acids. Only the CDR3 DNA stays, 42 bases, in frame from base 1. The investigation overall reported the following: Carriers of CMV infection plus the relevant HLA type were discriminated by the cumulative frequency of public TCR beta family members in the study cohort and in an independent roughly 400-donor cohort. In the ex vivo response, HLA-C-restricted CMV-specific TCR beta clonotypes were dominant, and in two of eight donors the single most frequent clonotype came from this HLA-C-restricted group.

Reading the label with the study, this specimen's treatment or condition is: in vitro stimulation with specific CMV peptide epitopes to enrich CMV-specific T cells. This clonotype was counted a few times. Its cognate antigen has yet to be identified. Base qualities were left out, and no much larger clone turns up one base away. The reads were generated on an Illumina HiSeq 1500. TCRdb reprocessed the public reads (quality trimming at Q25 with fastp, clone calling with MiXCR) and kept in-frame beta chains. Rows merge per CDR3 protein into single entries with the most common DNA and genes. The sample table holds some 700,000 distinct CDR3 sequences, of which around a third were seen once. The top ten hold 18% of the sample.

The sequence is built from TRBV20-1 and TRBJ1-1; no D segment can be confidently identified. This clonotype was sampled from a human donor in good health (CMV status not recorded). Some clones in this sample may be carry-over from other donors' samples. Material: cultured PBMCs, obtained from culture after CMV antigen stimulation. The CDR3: CSARDPRENTEAFF. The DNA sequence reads TGCAGTGCTAGAGACCCAAGGGAAAACACTGAAGCTTTCTTT.